This passage covers 6 T cell receptor beta chains from one sample sequenced in a study of cytomegalovirus exposure and HLA in healthy donors. The PCR was carried out with 60 Vbeta primers and 13 Jbeta primers. Clones were sequenced by immunoSEQ multiplex PCR, and TCRdb holds only the in-frame ones, with some missing. Of some 150,000 clones detected, 60% to 85% appear once; the ten largest clones hold under 4.5%. The material sequenced was PBMCs. These receptors were obtained from a man between 18 and 29 years old in good health and CMV-seronegative.

This clone was detected a few times. The V and J genes are TRBV5-1 and TRBJ2-3; 10 bases are a match to TRBD1. Unmatched junction bases numbered 5, after V lost 5 bases and J lost 2 bases. The germline V gene has CDR1 SGHRS and CDR2 YFSETQ. CDR3 length equals 15 residues. The CDR3 spells CASRQGTGDTDTQYF. The DNA for the CDR3 is TGCGCCAGCAGACAAGGGACAGGGGACACAGATACGCAGTATTTT.

The chain recombines TRBV5-4 with TRBJ2-7; D not resolved. CDR3 length: 12 amino acids. The germline gives CDR1 SGHNT, CDR2 YYREEE (reference sequence). The V and J ends lost 0 bases and 7 bases respectively, with 8 bases between them. CDR3 residues: CASSLGAREQYF. Written as DNA, the CDR3 is TGTGCCAGCAGCTTGGGTGCGAGGGAGCAGTACTTC.

The V and J genes are TRBV27 and TRBJ2-5; TRBD2 agrees at 7 bases. Germline CDR1 MNHEY, CDR2 SMNVEV (reference sequence). CDR3 length equals 15 residues. Unmatched junction bases numbered 4, after V lost 3 bases and J lost 0 bases. For the CDR3, the DNA is TGTGCCAGCAGTTTTCTTGCGGGGGACCAAGAGACCCAGTACTTC. It is translated as CASSFLAGDQETQYF.

The chain carries TRBV6-6 and TRBJ2-1; D gene unclear. The CDR3 runs 14 residues. V was shortened by 2 bases and J by 1 base, with 6 bases between the two germline ends. Germline V gives CDR1 MNHNY, CDR2 SVGAGI (reference sequence). The CDR3 here is CASSYETSYNEQFF. The CDR3 region has the DNA TGTGCCAGCAGTTACGAGACATCCTACAATGAGCAGTTCTTC.

This clone was counted only a few times. The chain recombines TRBV6-6 with TRBJ2-2; TRBD2 agrees at 11 bases. The trim removed 8 bases at V and 4 bases at J, leaving 9 bases unmatched. The germline gives CDR1 MNHNY, CDR2 SVGAGI (reference sequence). This CDR3 is 16 amino acids long. The CDR3 here is CASLWLAGGFTGELFF. Here the CDR3 DNA reads TGTGCCAGCTTATGGCTAGCGGGGGGTTTCACCGGGGAGCTGTTTTTT.

This chain joins TRBV7-9 and TRBJ1-2, with a tentative D call TRBD1 (6 bases). The CDR3 runs 14 residues. V was cut by 3 bases and J by 3 bases, with 11 bases left in between. In germline, CDR1 is SEHNR, CDR2 FQNEAQ (reference sequence). CDR3 protein: CASSLAGEDYGYTF. CDR3 DNA: TGTGCCAGCAGCTTGGCAGGGGAAGACTATGGCTACACCTTC.